Listed below are T cell receptor beta chains from one sample, sequenced in a study of T cell changes during pregnancy in multiple sclerosis. Clones were read by immunoSEQ multiplex PCR, and TCRdb kept only the in-frame ones, dropping some. The sample lists approximately 89,000 clones; approximately 94% were seen once. The starting material was peripheral blood, obtained in the third trimester of pregnancy. All receptors derive from a female donor with multiple sclerosis, enrolled in a pregnancy study. CDR3s include the opening cysteine and the closing phenylalanine or tryptophan. The D gene is left open where the match is weak.

d_gene,len,j_gene,v_gene,CDR3aa
TRBD1,17,TRBJ1-5,TRBV10-2,CASSESHRGGSNQPQHF
-,14,TRBJ2-2,TRBV7-6,CASTFRIRGGELFF
TRBD1,15,TRBJ2-3,TRBV5-4,CASRYRDSAHDTQYF
TRBD1,11,TRBJ1-2,TRBV10-3,CAIWTGTGYTF
TRBD1,16,TRBJ1-3,TRBV6-5,CASSYTDRASGNTIYF
TRBD2,19,TRBJ2-1,TRBV15,CATSQTGGLAGGDYNEQFF
TRBD1,11,TRBJ1-2,TRBV6-5,CATIGQGGYTF
TRBD2,14,TRBJ2-1,TRBV7-9,CASSLSGGYNEQFF
TRBD1,17,TRBJ2-3,TRBV9,CASSVGQGILGTDTQYF
-,13,TRBJ1-2,TRBV6-4,CASSDSDSYGYTF
-,13,TRBJ1-5,TRBV6-5,CATRQVGDQPQHF
-,13,TRBJ2-7,TRBV29-1,CSAQGRNSYEQYF
TRBD2,14,TRBJ2-3,TRBV2,CASLSGGSTDTQYF
TRBD1,15,TRBJ1-5,TRBV10-3,CAISDGTGFNQPQHF
TRBD1,16,TRBJ1-2,TRBV4-1,CASSPSTGGWGYGYTF
TRBD2,15,TRBJ2-1,TRBV6-5,CATMILAGGFNEQFF
-,15,TRBJ2-3,TRBV14,CASSQWQGSTDTQYF
-,14,TRBJ1-2,TRBV19,CASSIDGQSYGYTF
TRBD2,15,TRBJ2-1,TRBV6-5,CASSYGGGPVNEQFF
-,14,TRBJ1-1,TRBV19,CASTPVPTLAEAFF
TRBD1,13,TRBJ2-7,TRBV5-4,CASSARTGDEQYF
TRBD1,13,TRBJ2-7,TRBV25-1,CASRGQGDNEQYF
TRBD1,14,TRBJ2-1,TRBV7-9,CASSLGDRGVEQFF
-,14,TRBJ2-7,TRBV6-6,CASKVSYLSYEQYF
TRBD1,14,TRBJ1-2,TRBV27,CASSSWDRDGGYTF
TRBD1,14,TRBJ2-7,TRBV6-5,CASSSPDRVYEQYF
TRBD1,18,TRBJ1-1,TRBV5-1,CASSLDAPGGLGNTEAFF
TRBD2,14,TRBJ2-5,TRBV6-6,CASSYGTSGETQYF
-,15,TRBJ2-1,TRBV5-1,CASSLAPQQYNEQFF
TRBD1,15,TRBJ2-2,TRBV7-3,CASSRGQVNTGELFF
-,19,TRBJ1-6,TRBV11-2,CASSLSGGGGFSYNSPLHF
-,10,TRBJ1-1,TRBV11-2,CASAAPKAFF
-,14,TRBJ1-4,TRBV19,CASSIQPGEVKLFF
-,13,TRBJ2-7,TRBV15,CATRGGNSYEQYF
-,14,TRBJ2-7,TRBV7-9,CASSLDSSSYEQYF
TRBD2,14,TRBJ2-3,TRBV19,CASGRGALVDTQYF
TRBD2,16,TRBJ2-5,TRBV5-4,CASSSGTSGVIETQYF
-,14,TRBJ1-4,TRBV6-1,CASSERATNEKLFF
TRBD2,14,TRBJ2-5,TRBV15,CATSRVGREETQYF
-,16,TRBJ1-1,TRBV7-9,CASSSTSRGSDFEAFF
-,13,TRBJ2-7,TRBV5-6,CASSLVGGREQYF
-,12,TRBJ1-6,TRBV5-6,CASSFLNSPLHF
TRBD1,16,TRBJ2-2,TRBV5-8,CASSVGTGTNTGELFF
TRBD1,18,TRBJ2-7,TRBV14,CASSPRGQGERPTYEQYF
-,16,TRBJ1-5,TRBV9,CASSVGRPHSNQPQHF
TRBD1,14,TRBJ1-2,TRBV5-5,CASSSDRGLEGYTF
-,12,TRBJ2-3,TRBV19,CASSISPNTQYF
-,13,TRBJ2-5,TRBV5-1,CASSSRTGETQYF
TRBD2,11,TRBJ2-5,TRBV20-1,CSVAGEETQYF
-,14,TRBJ2-7,TRBV7-2,CASSLGPGAFEQYF
TRBD1,12,TRBJ1-1,TRBV2,CASRETGWKAFF
-,13,TRBJ1-2,TRBV13,CASSLAQPAGYTF
-,14,TRBJ1-1,TRBV18,CASSPPSLNTEAFF
-,15,TRBJ1-6,TRBV18,CASSPLTGHDTPLHF
-,15,TRBJ1-6,TRBV5-1,CASSSFGQINSPLHF
TRBD1,16,TRBJ1-1,TRBV6-1,CASSEPWRGQGTEAFF
-,15,TRBJ2-5,TRBV15,CATSQRGTARETQYF